This T cell receptor (beta chain) was captured by sequencing in a study of OX40 agonist ivuxolimab in advanced cancers. A note on this clone: Its antigen is still unknown.

Measured with immunoSEQ multiplex PCR; TCRdb has only the in-frame clones, and not every one. The data contain tens of thousands of clones, more than 75% of them seen just once; the ten biggest clones take up about 2%. Study outcomes and limitations: Clonal expansion was among the lowest in partial responders at 0.1-3.0 mg/kg, especially CD8+.

The CDR3 has 15 amino acids. V shed 6 bases and J 2 bases; nucleotides not matched to a gene: 5. CDR1 is SNHLY and CDR2 is FYNNEI in the germline V gene. This rearrangement joins TRBV2 to TRBJ2-5; 11 nucleotides match TRBD2. Sequenced here: CD4+ or CD8+ T cells sorted from blood, sampled in a trial of the OX40 agonist ivuxolimab. This receptor was obtained from an adult with an advanced solid tumor such as melanoma, head and neck, liver or kidney cancer. Here the CDR3 reads CASSPRLAGQETQYF. In nucleotides, the CDR3 is TGTGCCAGCAGCCCGCGACTAGCGGGACAAGAGACCCAGTACTTC.